The clone carrying this TCR beta chain was recorded a few times. Its antigen is not known. This entry belongs to a study of cytomegalovirus exposure and HLA in healthy donors. The wider study: Earlier work reported approximately 100 million unique TCR beta sequences from approximately 180 million T cells.

Study conclusions and caveats: The Asian-associated ancestry cluster reportedly had fewer N-insertions than the approximately 670-donor mean in a later analysis.

The PCR contained 60 Vbeta and 13 Jbeta primers. Per the original data handling: A follow-up analysis tallied 70 million to 80 million unique TCR beta chains, some 11 million shared. Sequencing was performed with immunoSEQ multiplex PCR; in TCRdb, only in-frame clones are kept and a portion is missing. From that table come the V and J calls and clone size; the DNA was used to work out D and trimming. The sample shows 90,000 to 130,000 clones, roughly 86% of them seen only once. CDR1 SEHNR and CDR2 FQNEAQ come from the germline V gene (reference sequence). The CDR3 consists of 16 residues. Trimming removed 0 bases from V and 5 bases from J; junction bases left unmatched: 6.

The specimen was PBMCs. The clonotype was recovered from a man aged 35 to 55 in good health and CMV-seronegative. The chain employs TRBV7-9 and TRBJ2-7; 11 bases are shared with TRBD2. CDR3 DNA sequence: TGTGCCAGCAGCTTAGCCCGACTAGCGGGAAAGGACGAGCAGTACTTC. Protein sequence: CASSLARLAGKDEQYF.